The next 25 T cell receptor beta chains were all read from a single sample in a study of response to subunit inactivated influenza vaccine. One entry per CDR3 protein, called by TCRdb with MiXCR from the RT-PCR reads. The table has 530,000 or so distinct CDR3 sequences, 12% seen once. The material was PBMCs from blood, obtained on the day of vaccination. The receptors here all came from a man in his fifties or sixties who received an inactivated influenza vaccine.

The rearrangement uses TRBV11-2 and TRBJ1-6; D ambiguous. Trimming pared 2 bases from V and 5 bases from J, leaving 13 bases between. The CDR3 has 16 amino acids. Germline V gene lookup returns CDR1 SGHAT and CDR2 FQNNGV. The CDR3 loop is CASSLYQVFDNSPLHF. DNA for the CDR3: TGTGCCAGCAGCTTATACCAGGTTTTCGATAATTCACCCCTCCACTTT.

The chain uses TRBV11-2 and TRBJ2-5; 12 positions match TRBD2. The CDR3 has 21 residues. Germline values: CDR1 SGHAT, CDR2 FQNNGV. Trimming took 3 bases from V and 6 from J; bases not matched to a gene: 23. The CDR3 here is CASSFPGLAGLDYRMGKTQYF. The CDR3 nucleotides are TGTGCCAGCAGCTTTCCGGGACTAGCGGGTTTAGATTACAGGATGGGGAAGACCCAGTACTTC.

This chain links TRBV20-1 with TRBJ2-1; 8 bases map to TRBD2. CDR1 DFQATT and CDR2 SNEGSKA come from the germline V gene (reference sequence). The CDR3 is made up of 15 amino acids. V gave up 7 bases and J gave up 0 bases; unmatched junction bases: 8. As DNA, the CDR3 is TGCAGTGGGAATAGCGGGGAGCTCTCCTACAATGAGCAGTTCTTC. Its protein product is CSGNSGELSYNEQFF.

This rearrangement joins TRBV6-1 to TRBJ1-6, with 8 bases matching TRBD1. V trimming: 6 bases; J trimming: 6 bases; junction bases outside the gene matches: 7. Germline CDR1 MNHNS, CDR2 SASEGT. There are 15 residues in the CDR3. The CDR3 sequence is CASSPDRAGNSPLHF. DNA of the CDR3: TGTGCCAGCAGCCCGGACAGGGCCGGTAATTCACCCCTCCACTTT.

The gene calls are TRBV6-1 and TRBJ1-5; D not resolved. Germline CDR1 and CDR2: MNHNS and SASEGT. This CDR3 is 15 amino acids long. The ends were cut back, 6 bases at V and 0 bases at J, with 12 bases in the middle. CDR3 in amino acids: CASRKVPDSNQPQHF. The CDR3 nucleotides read TGTGCCAGCAGAAAAGTCCCGGATAGCAATCAGCCCCAGCATTTT.

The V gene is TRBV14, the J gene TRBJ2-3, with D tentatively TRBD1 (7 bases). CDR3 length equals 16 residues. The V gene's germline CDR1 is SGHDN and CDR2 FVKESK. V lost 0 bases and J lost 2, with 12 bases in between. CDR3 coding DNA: TGTGCCAGCAGCCAAGATCGGGGGACAGTCACAGATACGCAGTATTTT. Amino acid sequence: CASSQDRGTVTDTQYF.

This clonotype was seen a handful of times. Here the CDR3 DNA reads TGTGCCAGCAGTGAGACTAGCGGGGGGTGGCGGGATACGCAGTATTTT. Protein sequence: CASSETSGGWRDTQYF. This chain joins TRBV12-3 or TRBV12-4 and TRBJ2-3, with TRBD2 matching 13 bases. V trimming: 5 bases; J trimming: 6 bases; junction bases outside the gene matches: 8. This CDR3 region has 16 residues.

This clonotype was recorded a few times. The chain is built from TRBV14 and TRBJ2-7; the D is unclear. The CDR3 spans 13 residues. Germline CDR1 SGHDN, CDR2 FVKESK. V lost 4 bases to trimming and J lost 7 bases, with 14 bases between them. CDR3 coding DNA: TGTGCCAGCAGCCCGGACCGGTTGGGAGAGCAGTACTTC. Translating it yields CASSPDRLGEQYF. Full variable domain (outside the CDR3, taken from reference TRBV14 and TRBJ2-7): EAGVTQFPSHSVIEKGQTVTLRCDPISGHDNLYWYRRVMGKEIKFLLHFVKESKQDESGMPNNRFLAERTGGTYSTLKVQPAELEDSGVYFCASSPDRLGEQYFGPGTRLTVT.

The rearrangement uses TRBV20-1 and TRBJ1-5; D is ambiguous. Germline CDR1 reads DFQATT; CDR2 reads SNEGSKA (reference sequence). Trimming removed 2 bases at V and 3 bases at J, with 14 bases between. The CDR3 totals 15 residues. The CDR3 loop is CSARRTTGDNQPQHF. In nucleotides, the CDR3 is TGCAGTGCTAGACGCACCACGGGAGACAATCAGCCCCAGCATTTT.

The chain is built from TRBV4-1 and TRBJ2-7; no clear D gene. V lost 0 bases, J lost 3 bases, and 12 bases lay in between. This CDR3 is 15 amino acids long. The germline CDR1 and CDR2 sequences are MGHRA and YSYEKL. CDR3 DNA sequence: TGCGCCAGCAGCCAAGACATTGGCAGGAACTACGAGCAGTACTTC. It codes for CASSQDIGRNYEQYF.

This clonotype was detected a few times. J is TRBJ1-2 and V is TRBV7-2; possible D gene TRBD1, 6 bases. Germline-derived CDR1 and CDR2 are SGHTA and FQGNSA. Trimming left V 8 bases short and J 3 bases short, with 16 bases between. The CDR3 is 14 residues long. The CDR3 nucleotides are TGTGCCAGCGTTCCTCGTGCAGGGGACTATGGCTACACCTTC. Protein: CASVPRAGDYGYTF.

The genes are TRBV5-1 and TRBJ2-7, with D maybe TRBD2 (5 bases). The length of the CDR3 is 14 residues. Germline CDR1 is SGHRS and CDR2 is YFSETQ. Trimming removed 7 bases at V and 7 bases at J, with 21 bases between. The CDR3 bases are TGCGCCAGCCGCAGGCGTTTCGGGATAGAAGAGCAGTACTTC. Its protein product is CASRRRFGIEEQYF.

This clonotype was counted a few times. The CDR3 DNA sequence: TGCAGTGCCATTCACACTGAAGCTTTCTTT. Amino acids: CSAIHTEAFF. The V gene is TRBV20-1, the J gene TRBJ1-1; D is ambiguous. The CDR3 contains 10 residues. Between the trimmed V and J ends, which lost 6 bases and 3 bases, there was a span of 5 bases. Looked up from germline, CDR1 is DFQATT and CDR2 is SNEGSKA (reference sequence).

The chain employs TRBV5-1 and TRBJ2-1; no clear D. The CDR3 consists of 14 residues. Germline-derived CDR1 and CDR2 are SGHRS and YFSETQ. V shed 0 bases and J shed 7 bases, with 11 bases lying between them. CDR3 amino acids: CASSLGWVGNEQFF. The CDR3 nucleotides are TGCGCCAGCAGCTTGGGCTGGGTGGGAAATGAGCAGTTCTTC.

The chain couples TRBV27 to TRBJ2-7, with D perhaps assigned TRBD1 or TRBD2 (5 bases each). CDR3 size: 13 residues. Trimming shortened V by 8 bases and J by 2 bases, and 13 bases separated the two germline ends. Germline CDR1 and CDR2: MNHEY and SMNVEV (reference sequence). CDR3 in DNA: TGTGCCAGCGGGGGTCTCTCCCCCTACGAGCAGTACTTC. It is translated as CASGGLSPYEQYF.

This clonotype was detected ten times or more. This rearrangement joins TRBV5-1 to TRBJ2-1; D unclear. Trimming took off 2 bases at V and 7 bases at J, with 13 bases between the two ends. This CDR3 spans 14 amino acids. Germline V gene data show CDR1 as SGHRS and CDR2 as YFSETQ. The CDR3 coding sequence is TGCGCCAGCAGCTTTCCTAACGTGGGGAATGAGCAGTTCTTC. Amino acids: CASSFPNVGNEQFF.

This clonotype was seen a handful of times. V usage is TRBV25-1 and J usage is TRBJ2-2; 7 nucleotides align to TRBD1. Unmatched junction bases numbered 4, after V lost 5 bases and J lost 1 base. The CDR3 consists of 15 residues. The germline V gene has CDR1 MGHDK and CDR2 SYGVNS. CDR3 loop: CASSIRTGNTGELFF. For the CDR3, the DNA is TGTGCCAGCAGTATCCGGACAGGGAACACCGGGGAGCTGTTTTTT.

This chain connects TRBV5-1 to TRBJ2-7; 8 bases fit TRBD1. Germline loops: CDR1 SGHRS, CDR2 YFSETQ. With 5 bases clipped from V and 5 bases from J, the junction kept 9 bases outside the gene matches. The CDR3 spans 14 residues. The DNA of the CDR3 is TGCGCCAGCAGACTTGGACAGGGTTTCCACGAGCAGTACTTC. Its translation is CASRLGQGFHEQYF. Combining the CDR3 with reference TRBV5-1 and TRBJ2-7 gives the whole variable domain KAGVTQTPRYLIKTRGQQVTLSCSPISGHRSVSWYQQTPGQGLQFLFEYFSETQRNKGNFPGRFSGRQFSNSRSEMNVSTLELGDSALYLCASRLGQGFHEQYFGPGTRLTVT.

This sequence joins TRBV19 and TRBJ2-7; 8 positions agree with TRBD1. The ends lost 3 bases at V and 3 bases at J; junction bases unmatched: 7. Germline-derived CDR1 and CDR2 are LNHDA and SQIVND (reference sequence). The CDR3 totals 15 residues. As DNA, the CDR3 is TGTGCCAGTAGTATTTCCCCAGGGGGCGGCTACGAGCAGTACTTC. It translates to CASSISPGGGYEQYF. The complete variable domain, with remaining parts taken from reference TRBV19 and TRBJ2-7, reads DGGITQSPKYLFRKEGQNVTLSCEQNLNHDAMYWYRQDPGQGLRLIYYSQIVNDFQKGDIAEGYSVSREKKESFPLTVTSAQKNPTAFYLCASSISPGGGYEQYFGPGTRLTVT.

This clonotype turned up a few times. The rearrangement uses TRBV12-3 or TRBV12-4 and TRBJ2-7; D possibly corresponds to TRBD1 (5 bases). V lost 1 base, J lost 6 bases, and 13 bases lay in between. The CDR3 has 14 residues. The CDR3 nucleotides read TGTGCCAGCAGTTTAGACAGGCCAAGGTCCGAGCAGTACTTC. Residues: CASSLDRPRSEQYF.

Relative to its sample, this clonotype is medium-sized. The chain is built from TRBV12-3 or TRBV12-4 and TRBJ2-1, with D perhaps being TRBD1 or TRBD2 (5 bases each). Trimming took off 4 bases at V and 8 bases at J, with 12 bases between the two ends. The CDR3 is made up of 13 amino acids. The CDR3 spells CASSWGTGDEQFF. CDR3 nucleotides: TGTGCCAGCAGTTGGGGGACCGGGGATGAGCAGTTCTTC.

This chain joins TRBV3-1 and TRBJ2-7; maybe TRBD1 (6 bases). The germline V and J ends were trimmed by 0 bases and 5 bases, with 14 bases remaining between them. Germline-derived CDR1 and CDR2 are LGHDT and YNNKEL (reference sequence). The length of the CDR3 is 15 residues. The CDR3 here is CASSQDTVRGHEQYF. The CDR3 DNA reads TGTGCCAGCAGCCAAGATACAGTCAGGGGACACGAGCAGTACTTC.

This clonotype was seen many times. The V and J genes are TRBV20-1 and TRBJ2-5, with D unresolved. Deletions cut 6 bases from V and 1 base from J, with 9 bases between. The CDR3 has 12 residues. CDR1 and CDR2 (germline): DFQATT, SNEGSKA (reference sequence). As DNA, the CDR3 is TGCAGTGCACGGCCAGCCCAAGAGACCCAGTACTTC. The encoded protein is CSARPAQETQYF.

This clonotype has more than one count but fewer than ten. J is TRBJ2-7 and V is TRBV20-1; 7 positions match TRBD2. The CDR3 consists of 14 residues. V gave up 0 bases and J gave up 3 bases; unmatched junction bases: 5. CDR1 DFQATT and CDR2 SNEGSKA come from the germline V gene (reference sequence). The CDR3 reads CSARDTQRDYEQYF. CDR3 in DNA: TGCAGTGCTAGAGATACCCAGCGGGACTACGAGCAGTACTTC.

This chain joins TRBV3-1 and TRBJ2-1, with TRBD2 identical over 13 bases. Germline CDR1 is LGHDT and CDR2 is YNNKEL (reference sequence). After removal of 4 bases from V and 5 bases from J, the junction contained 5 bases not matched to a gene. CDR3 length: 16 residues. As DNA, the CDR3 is TGTGCCAGCAGCCGAACCGGGACTAGCGGGAACAATGAGCAGTTCTTC. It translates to CASSRTGTSGNNEQFF.